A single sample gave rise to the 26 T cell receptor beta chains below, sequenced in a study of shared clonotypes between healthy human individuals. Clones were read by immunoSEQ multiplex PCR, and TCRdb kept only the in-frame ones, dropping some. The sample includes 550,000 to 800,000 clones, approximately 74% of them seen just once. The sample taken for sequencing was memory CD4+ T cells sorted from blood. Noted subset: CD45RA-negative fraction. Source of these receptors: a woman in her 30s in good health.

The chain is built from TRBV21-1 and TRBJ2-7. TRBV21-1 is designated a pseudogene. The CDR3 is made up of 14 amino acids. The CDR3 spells CASSFQSADYEQYF. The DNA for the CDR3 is TGTGCCAGCAGCTTTCAATCGGCCGACTACGAGCAGTACTTC.

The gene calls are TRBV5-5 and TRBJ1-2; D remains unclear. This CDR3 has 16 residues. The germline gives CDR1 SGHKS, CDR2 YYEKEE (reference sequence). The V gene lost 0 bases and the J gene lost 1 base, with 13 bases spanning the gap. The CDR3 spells CASSLVAQANNYGYTF. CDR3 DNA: TGTGCCAGCAGCTTGGTAGCACAAGCAAATAACTATGGCTACACCTTC. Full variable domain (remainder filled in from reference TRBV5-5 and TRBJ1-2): DAGVTQSPTHLIKTRGQQVTLRCSPISGHKSVSWYQQVLGQGPQFIFQYYEKEERGRGNFPDRFSARQFPNYSSELNVNALLLGDSALYLCASSLVAQANNYGYTFGSGTRLTVV.

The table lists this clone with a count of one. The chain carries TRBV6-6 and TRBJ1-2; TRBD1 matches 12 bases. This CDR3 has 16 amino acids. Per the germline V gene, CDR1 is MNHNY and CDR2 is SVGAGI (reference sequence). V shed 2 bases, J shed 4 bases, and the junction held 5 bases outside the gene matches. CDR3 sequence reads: CASSYGTGGETYGYTF. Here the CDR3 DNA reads TGTGCCAGCAGTTACGGGACAGGGGGCGAGACCTATGGCTACACCTTC.

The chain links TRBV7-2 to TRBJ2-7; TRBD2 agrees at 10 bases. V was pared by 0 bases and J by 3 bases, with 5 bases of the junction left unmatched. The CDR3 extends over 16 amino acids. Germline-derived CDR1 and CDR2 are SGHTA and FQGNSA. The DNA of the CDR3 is TGTGCCAGCAGCTTAGCGGCGCTAGCGGGAGTCTACGAGCAGTACTTC. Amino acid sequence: CASSLAALAGVYEQYF. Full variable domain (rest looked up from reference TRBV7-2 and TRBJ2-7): GAGVSQSPSNKVTEKGKDVELRCDPISGHTALYWYRQSLGQGLEFLIYFQGNSAPDKSGLPSDRFSAERTGGSVSTLTIQRTQQEDSAVYLCASSLAALAGVYEQYFGPGTRLTVT.

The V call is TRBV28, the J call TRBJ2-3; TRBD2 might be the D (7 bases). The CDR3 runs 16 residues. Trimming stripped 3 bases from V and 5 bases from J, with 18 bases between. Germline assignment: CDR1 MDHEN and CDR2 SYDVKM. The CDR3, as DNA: TGTGCCAGCAGTTTCTTTAGGGGGAGGGATCAAGATACGCAGTATTTT. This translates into CASSFFRGRDQDTQYF.

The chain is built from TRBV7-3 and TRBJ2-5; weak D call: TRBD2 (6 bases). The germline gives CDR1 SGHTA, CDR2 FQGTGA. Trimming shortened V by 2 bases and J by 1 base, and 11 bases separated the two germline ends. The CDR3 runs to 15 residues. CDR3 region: CASSLVAASQETQYF. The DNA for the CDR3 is TGTGCCAGCAGCTTAGTAGCGGCAAGCCAAGAGACCCAGTACTTC.

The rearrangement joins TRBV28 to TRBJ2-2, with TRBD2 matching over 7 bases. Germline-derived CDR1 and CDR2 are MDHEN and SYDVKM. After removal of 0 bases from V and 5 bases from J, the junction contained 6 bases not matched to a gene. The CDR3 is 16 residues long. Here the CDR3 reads CASSLWGGFETGELFF. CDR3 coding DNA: TGTGCCAGCAGTTTATGGGGAGGGTTTGAGACCGGGGAGCTGTTTTTT.

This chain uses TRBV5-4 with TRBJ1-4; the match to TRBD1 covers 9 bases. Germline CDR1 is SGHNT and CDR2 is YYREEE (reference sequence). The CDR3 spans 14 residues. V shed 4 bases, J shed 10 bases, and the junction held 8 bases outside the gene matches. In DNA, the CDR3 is TGTGCCAGCAGCATCCGGGACAGGGACGGAAAACTGTTTTTT. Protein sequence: CASSIRDRDGKLFF.

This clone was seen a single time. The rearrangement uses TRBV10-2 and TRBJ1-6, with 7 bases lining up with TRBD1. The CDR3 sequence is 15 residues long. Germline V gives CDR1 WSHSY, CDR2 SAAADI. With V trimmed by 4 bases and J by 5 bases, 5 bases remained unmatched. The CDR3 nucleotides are TGCGCCAGCAGTGTATTAACAGGGGATAATTCACCCCTCCACTTT. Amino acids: CASSVLTGDNSPLHF.

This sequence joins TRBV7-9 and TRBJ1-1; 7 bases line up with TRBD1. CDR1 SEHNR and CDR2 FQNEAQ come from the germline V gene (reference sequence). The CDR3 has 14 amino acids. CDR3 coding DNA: TGTGCTAGTATCCCCTCGGGACAGTCGTGGGGAGCTTTCTTT. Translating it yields CASIPSGQSWGAFF.

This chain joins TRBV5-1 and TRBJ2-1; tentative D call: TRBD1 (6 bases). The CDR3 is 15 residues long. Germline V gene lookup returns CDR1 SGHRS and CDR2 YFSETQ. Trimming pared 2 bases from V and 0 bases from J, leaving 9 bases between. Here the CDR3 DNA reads TGCGCCAGCAGCTTACAGGGACCCTCCTACAATGAGCAGTTCTTC. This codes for CASSLQGPSYNEQFF.

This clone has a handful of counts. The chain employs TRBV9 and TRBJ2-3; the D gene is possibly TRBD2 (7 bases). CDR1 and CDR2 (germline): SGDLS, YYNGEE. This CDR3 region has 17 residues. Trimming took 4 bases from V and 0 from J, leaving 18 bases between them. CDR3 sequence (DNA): TGTGCCAGCAGCCCAAGGGGGGGGCGCAGTAGCACAGATACGCAGTATTTT. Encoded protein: CASSPRGGRSSTDTQYF.

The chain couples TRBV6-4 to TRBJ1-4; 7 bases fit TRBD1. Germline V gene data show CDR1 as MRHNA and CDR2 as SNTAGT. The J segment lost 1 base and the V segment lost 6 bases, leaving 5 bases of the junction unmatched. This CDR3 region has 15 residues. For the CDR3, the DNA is TGTGCCAGCAGAGATCCAGGGGGAACTAATGAAAAACTGTTTTTT. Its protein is CASRDPGGTNEKLFF.

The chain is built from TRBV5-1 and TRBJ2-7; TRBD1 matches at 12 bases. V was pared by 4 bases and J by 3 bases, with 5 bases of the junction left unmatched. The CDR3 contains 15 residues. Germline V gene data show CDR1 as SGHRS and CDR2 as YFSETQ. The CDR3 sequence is CASSTGQGASYEQYF. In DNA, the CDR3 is TGCGCCAGCAGCACGGGACAGGGGGCCAGCTACGAGCAGTACTTC.

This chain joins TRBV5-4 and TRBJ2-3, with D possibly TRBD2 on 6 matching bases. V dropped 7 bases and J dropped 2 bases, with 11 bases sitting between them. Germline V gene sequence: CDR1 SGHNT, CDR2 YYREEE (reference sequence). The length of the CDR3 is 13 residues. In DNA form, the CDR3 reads TGTGCCAGCGGCGGGACCCTCACAGATACGCAGTATTTT. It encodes CASGGTLTDTQYF. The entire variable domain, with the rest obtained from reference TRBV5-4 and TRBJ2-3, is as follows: ETGVTQSPTHLIKTRGQQVTLRCSSQSGHNTVSWYQQALGQGPQFIFQYYREEENGRGNFPPRFSGLQFPNYSSELNVNALELDDSALYLCASGGTLTDTQYFGPGTRLTVL.

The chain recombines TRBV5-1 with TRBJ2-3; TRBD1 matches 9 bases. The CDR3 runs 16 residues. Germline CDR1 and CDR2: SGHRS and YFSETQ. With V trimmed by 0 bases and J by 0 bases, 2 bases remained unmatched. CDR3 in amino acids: CASSLVGTGSTDTQYF. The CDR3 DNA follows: TGCGCCAGCAGCTTGGTTGGGACAGGGAGCACAGATACGCAGTATTTT.

The CDR3: CASSDGRGTDTQYF. The CDR3 region has the DNA TGTGCCAGCAGTGACGGGAGGGGCACAGATACGCAGTATTTT. V gene TRBV7-9 combines with J gene TRBJ2-3, with 8 bases fitting TRBD2. Germline assignment: CDR1 SEHNR and CDR2 FQNEAQ (reference sequence). V was clipped by 6 bases and J by 1 base; unmatched bases: 3. This CDR3 has 14 amino acids.

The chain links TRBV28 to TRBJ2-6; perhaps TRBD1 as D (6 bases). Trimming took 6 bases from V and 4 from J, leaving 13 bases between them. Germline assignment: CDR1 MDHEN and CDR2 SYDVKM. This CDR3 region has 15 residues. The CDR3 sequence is CASSRGARGANVLTF. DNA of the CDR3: TGTGCCAGCAGCAGGGGCGCGAGGGGGGCCAACGTCCTGACTTTC.

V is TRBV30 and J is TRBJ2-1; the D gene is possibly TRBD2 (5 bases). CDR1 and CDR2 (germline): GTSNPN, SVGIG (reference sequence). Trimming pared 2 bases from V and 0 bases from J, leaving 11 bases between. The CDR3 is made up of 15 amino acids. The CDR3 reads CAWSNLAGSYNEQFF. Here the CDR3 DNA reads TGTGCCTGGAGTAACCTAGCCGGCTCCTACAATGAGCAGTTCTTC.

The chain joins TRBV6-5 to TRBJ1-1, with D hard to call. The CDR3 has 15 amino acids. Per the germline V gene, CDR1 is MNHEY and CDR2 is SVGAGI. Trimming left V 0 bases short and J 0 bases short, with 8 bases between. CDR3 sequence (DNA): TGTGCCAGCAGTTACTCGAGCCACTTGAACACTGAAGCTTTCTTT. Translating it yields CASSYSSHLNTEAFF.

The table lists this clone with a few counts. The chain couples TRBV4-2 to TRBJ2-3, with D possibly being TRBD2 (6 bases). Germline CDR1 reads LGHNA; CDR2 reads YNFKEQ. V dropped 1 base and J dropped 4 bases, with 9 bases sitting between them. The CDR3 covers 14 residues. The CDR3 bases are TGTGCCAGCAGCCAAGGCAGGGAGGCAGATACGCAGTATTTT. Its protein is CASSQGREADTQYF.

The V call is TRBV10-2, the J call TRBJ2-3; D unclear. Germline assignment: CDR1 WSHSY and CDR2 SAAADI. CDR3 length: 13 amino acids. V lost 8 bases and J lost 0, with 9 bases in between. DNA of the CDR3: TGCGCCAGCTTTTCAGCGAGCACAGATACGCAGTATTTT. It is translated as CASFSASTDTQYF.

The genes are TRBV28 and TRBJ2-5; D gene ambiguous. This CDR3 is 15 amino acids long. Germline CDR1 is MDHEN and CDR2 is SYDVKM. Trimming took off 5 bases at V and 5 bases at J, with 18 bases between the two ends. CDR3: CASSPYAPSRETQYF. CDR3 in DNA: TGTGCCAGCAGTCCCTATGCCCCGAGTAGGGAGACCCAGTACTTC.

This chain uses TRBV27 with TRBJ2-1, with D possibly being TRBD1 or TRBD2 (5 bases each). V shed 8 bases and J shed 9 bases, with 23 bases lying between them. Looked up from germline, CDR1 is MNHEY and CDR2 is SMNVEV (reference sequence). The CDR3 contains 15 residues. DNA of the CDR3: TGTGCCAGCTACTCACCGGGCCGAGGGGCGGCTGAGCAGTTCTTC. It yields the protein CASYSPGRGAAEQFF.

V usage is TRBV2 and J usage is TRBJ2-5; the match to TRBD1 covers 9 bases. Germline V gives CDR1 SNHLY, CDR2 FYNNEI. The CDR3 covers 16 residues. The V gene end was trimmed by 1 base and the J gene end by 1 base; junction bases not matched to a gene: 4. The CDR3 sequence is CASSEGGQGRQETQYF. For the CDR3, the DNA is TGTGCCAGCAGTGAAGGGGGACAGGGCCGCCAAGAGACCCAGTACTTC.

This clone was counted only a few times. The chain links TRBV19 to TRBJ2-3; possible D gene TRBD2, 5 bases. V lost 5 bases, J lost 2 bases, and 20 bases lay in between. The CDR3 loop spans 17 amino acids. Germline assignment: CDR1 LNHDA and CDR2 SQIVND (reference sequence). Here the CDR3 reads CASSPPRSGLITDTQYF. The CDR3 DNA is TGTGCCAGTAGTCCCCCGAGAAGCGGTCTTATCACAGATACGCAGTATTTT. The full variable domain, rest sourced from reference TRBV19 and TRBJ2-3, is DGGITQSPKYLFRKEGQNVTLSCEQNLNHDAMYWYRQDPGQGLRLIYYSQIVNDFQKGDIAEGYSVSREKKESFPLTVTSAQKNPTAFYLCASSPPRSGLITDTQYFGPGTRLTVL.